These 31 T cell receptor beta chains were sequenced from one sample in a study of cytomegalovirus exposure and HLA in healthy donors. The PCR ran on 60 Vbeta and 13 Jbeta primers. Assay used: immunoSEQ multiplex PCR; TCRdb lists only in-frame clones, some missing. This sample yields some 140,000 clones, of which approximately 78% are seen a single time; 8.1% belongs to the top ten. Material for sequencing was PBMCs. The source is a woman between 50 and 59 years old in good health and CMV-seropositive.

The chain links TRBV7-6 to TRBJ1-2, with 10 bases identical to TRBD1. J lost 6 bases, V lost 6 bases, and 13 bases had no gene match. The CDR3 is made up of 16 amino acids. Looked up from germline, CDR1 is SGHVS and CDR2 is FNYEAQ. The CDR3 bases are TGTGCCAGCAGGCCGGGACAGGGGAAAGGTTTGGATGGCTACACCTTC. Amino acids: CASRPGQGKGLDGYTF.

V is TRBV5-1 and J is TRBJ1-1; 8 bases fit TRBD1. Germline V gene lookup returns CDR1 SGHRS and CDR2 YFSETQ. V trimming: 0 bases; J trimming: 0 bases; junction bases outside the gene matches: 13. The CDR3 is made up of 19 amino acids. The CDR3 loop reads CASSLAPGTGNPLNTEAFF. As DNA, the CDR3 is TGCGCCAGCAGCTTGGCTCCCGGGACAGGAAATCCTTTGAACACTGAAGCTTTCTTT.

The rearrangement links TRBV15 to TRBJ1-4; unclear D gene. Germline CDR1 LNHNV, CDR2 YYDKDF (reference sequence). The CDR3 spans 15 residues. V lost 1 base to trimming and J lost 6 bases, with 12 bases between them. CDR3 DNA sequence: TGTGCCACCAGCAGAGCATACAGACCCGATGAAAAACTGTTTTTT. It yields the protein CATSRAYRPDEKLFF.

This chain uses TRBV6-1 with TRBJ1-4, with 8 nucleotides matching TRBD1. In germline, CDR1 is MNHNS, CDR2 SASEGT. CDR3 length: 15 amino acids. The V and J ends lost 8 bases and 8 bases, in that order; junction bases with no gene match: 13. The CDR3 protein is CASVEAGGAGEKLFF. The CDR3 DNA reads TGTGCCAGCGTAGAAGCAGGGGGCGCCGGGGAAAAACTGTTTTTT.

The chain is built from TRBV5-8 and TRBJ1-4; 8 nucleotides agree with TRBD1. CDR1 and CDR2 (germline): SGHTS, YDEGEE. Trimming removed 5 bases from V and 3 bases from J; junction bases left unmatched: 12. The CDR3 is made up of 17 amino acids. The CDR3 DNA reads TGTGCCAGCAGTTTTACCGGGACAGGACTTCCTAATGAAAAACTGTTTTTT. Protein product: CASSFTGTGLPNEKLFF. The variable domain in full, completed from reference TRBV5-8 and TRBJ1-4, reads EAGVTQSPTHLIKTRGQQATLRCSPISGHTSVYWYQQALGLGLQFLLWYDEGEERNRGNFPPRFSGRQFPNYSSELNVNALELEDSALYLCASSFTGTGLPNEKLFFGSGTQLSVL.

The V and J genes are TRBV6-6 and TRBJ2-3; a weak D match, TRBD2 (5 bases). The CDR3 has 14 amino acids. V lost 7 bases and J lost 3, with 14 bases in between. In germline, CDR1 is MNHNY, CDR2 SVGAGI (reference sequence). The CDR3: CASTPRTHTDTQYF. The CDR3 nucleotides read TGTGCCAGCACCCCGCGGACTCATACAGATACGCAGTATTTT.

The CDR3 bases are TGTGCCAGCTCACCAACCGCGGGAGGGCCGACGCAGTATTTT. Its translation: CASSPTAGGPTQYF. The chain employs TRBV18 and TRBJ2-3; 9 bases line up with TRBD2. The trim removed 2 bases at V and 9 bases at J, leaving 6 bases unmatched. The length of the CDR3 is 14 residues. Germline V lookup: CDR1 KGHSH, CDR2 LQKENI.

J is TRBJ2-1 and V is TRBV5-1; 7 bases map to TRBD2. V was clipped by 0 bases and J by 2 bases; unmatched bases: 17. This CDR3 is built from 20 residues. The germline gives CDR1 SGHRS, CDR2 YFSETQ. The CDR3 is CASSLGATSELRITYNEQFF. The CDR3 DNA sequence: TGCGCCAGCAGCTTGGGAGCTACTAGCGAGCTCCGCATTACCTACAATGAGCAGTTCTTC.

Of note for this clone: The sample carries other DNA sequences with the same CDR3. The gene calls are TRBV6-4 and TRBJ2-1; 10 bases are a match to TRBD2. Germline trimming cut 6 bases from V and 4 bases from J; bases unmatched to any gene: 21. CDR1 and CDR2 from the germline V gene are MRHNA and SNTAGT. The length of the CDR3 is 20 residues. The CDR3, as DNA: TGTGCCAGCAGCACCAGGACTAGCGGTTTCCCCACCGAGGTTTACAATGAGCAGTTCTTC. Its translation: CASSTRTSGFPTEVYNEQFF.

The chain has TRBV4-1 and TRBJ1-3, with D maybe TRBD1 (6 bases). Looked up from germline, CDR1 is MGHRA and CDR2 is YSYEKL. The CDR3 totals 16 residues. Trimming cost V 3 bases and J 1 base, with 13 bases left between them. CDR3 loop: CASSQLRGSSGNTIYF. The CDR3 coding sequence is TGCGCCAGCAGCCAGCTCAGGGGCAGTTCTGGAAACACCATATATTTT.

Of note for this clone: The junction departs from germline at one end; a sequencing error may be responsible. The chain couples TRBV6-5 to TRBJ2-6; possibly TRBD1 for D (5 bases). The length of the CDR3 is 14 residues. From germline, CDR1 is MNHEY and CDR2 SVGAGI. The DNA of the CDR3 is TGTGCCAGCAGTTTGTGGCGTGGGGCCAACGGCCTGACTTTC. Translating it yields CASSLWRGANGLTF.

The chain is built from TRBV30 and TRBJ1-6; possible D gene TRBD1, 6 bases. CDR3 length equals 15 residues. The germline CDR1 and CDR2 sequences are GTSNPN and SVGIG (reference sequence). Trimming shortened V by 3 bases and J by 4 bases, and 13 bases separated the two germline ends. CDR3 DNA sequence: TGTGCCTGGAGACAGGGTTGGGATTATAATTCACCCCTCCACTTT. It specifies CAWRQGWDYNSPLHF.

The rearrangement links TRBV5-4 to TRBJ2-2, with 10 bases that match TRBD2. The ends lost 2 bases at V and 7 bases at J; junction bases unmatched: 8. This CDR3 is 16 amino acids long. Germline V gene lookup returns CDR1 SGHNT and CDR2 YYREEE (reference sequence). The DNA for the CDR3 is TGTGCCAGCAGCTTCTTAAGCGGGGGGGCCCACGGGGAGCTGTTTTTT. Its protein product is CASSFLSGGAHGELFF.

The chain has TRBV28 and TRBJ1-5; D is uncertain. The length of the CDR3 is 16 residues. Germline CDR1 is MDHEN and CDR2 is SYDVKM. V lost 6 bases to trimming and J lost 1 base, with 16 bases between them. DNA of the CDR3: TGTGCCAGCAGCCCCGTCGGTCGGGGAAGCAATCAGCCCCAGCATTTT. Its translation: CASSPVGRGSNQPQHF.

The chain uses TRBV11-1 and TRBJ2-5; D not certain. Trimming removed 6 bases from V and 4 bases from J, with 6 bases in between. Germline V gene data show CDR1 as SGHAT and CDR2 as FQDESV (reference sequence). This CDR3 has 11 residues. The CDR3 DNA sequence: TGTGCCAGCAGAGTCGGAGAGACCCAGTACTTC. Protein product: CASRVGETQYF.

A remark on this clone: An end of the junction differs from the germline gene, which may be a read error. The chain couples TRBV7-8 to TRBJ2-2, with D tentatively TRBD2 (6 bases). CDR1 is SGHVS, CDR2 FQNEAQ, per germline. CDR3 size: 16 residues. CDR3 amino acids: CASSLAGGADTGELFF. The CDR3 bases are TGTGCCAGCAGTTTAGCTGGCGGGGCTGACACCGGGGAGCTGTTTTTT.

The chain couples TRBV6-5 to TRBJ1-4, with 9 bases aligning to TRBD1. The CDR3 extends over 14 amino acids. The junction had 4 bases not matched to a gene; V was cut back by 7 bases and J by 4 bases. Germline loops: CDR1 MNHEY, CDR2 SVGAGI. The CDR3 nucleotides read TGTGCCAGCAAGGTGGACAGGGGTAATGAAAAACTGTTTTTT. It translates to CASKVDRGNEKLFF.

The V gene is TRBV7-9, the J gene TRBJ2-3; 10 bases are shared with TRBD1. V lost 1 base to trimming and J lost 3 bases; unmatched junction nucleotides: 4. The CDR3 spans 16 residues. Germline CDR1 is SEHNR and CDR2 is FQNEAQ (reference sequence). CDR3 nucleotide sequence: TGTGCCAGCAGCTTAGTACCGGGACAGGGGACAGATACGCAGTATTTT. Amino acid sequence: CASSLVPGQGTDTQYF. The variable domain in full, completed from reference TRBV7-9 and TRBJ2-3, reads DTGVSQNPRHKITKRGQNVTFRCDPISEHNRLYWYRQTLGQGPEFLTYFQNEAQLEKSRLLSDRFSAERPKGSFSTLEIQRTEQGDSAMYLCASSLVPGQGTDTQYFGPGTRLTVL.

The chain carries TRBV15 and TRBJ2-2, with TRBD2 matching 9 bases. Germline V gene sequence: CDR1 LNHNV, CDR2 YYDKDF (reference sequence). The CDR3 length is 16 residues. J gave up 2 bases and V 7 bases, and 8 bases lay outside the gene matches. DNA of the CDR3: TGTGCCACCACTAGAGCGGGAGGTATAAACACCGGGGAGCTGTTTTTT. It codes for CATTRAGGINTGELFF.

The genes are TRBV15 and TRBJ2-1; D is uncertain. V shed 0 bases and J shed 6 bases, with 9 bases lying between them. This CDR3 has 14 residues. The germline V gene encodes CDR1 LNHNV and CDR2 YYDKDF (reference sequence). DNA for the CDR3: TGTGCCACCAGCAGAGAAAGAGCGTCCAATGAGCAGTTCTTC. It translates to CATSRERASNEQFF.

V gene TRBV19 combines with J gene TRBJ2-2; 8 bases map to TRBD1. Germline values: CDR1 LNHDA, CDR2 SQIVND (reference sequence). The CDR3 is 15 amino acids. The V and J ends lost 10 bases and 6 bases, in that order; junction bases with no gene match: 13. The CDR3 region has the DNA TGTGCCACCATCCCCCGGACAGGGCGTCCCGGGGAGCTGTTTTTT. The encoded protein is CATIPRTGRPGELFF.

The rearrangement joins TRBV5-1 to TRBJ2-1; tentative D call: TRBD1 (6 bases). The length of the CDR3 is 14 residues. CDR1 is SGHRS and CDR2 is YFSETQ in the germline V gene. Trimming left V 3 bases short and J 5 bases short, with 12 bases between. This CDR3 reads CASSWDGQNNEQFF. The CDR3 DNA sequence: TGCGCCAGCAGCTGGGATGGACAGAACAATGAGCAGTTCTTC.

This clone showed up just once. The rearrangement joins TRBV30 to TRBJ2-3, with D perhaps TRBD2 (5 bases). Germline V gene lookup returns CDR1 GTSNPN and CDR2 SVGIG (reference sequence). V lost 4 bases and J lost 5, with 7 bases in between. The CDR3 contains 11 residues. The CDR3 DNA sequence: TGTGCCTGGACCGGAGGAGATACGCAGTATTTT. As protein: CAWTGGDTQYF.

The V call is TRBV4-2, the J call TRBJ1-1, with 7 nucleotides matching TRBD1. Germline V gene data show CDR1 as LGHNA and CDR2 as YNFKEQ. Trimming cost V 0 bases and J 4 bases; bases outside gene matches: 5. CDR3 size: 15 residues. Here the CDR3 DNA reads TGTGCCAGCAGCCAAGAGGGGCCAGGGGGCACTGAAGCTTTCTTT. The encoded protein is CASSQEGPGGTEAFF.

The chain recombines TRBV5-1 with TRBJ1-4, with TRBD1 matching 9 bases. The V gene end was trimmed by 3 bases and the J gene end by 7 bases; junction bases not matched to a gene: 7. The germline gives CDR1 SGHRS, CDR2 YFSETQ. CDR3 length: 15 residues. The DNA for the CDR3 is TGCGCCAGCAGCTACCAGGGACAGGGAAGTGAAAAACTGTTTTTT. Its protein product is CASSYQGQGSEKLFF.

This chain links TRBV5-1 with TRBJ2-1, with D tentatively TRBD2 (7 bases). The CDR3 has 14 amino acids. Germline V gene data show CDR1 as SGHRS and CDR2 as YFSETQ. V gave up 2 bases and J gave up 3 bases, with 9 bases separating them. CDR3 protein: CASSLGGVYNEQFF. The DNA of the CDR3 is TGCGCCAGCAGCTTAGGGGGGGTCTACAATGAGCAGTTCTTC.

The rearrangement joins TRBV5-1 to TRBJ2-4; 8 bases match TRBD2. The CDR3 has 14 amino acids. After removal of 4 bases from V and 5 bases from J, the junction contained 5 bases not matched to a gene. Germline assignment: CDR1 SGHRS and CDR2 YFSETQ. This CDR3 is CASSPGGAENIQYF. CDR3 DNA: TGCGCCAGCAGCCCCGGGGGGGCCGAAAACATTCAGTACTTC. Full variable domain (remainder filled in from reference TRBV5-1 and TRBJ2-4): KAGVTQTPRYLIKTRGQQVTLSCSPISGHRSVSWYQQTPGQGLQFLFEYFSETQRNKGNFPGRFSGRQFSNSRSEMNVSTLELGDSALYLCASSPGGAENIQYFGAGTRLSVL.

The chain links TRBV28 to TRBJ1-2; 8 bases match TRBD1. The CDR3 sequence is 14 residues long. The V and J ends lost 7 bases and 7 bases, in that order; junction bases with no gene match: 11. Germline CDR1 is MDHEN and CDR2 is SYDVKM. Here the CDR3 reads CASKSIRGPAGYTF. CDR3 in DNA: TGTGCCAGCAAGTCTATCAGGGGGCCAGCTGGCTACACCTTC.

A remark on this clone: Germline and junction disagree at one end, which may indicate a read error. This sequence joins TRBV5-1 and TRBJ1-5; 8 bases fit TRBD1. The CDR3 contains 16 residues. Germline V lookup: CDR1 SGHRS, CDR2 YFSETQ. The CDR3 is CASSSPGQDGNQPQHF. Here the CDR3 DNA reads TGCGCCAGCAGCTCCCCGGGACAGGATGGCAATCAACCCCAGCATTTT. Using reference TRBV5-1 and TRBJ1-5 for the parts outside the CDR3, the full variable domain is KAGVTQTPRYLIKTRGQQVTLSCSPISGHRSVSWYQQTPGQGLQFLFEYFSETQRNKGNFPGRFSGRQFSNSRSEMNVSTLELGDSALYLCASSSPGQDGNQPQHFGDGTRLSIL.

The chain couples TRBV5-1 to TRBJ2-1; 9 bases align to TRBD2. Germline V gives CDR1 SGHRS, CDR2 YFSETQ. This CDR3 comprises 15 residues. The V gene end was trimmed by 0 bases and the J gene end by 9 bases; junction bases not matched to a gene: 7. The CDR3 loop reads CASSLEGAGGGEQFF. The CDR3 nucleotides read TGCGCCAGCAGCTTGGAGGGGGCGGGAGGGGGTGAGCAGTTCTTC.

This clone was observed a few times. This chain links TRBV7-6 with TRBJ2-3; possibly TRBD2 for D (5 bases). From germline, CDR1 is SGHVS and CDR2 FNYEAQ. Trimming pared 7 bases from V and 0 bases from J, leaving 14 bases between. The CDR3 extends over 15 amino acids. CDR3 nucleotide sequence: TGTGCCAGCACCGAGCGGTGGGTCAGCACAGATACGCAGTATTTT. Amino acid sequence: CASTERWVSTDTQYF.